Sequencing of this T cell receptor (beta chain) was carried out in a study of T-cell memory formation after mild COVID-19. Study results and caveats: Pre-infection memory harbored some responding clones, suggesting cross-reactive memory joined.

On this clonotype itself: Its antigen is currently unknown.

V shed 0 bases and J shed 1 base, with 9 bases lying between them. Germline-derived CDR1 and CDR2 are MGHRA and YSYEKL. The length of the CDR3 is 15 residues. Using its own MiXCR run on the 5' RACE reads, TCRdb lists one record per CDR3 protein. The profile covers 170,000 or so distinct CDR3 sequences, with 20% to 25% appearing a single time and 20% to 25% taken by the ten largest. The chain has TRBV4-1 and TRBJ1-1; D gene unclear. This TCR was recovered from an adult woman who had mild COVID-19 (a few samples of this study predate the infection). Cell type and time point are not known. Sequences were obtained from PBMCs or a T cell subset sorted from them (not recorded which). CDR3 in DNA: TGCGCCAGCAGCCAAGATTTAGGAGAGAACACTGAAGCTTTCTTT. Encoded protein: CASSQDLGENTEAFF.